Described below is a single TCR beta chain sequence and its context. Its antigen remains unidentified. The V gene's germline CDR1 is SGHTA and CDR2 FQGNSA. Trimming stripped 5 bases from V and 8 bases from J, with 10 bases between. CDR3 length equals 13 residues. The data derive from a study of T cell repertoires in aging, cancer and after chemotherapy. Turning to the study itself: Chronic lymphocytic leukemia patients on fludarabine- or bendamustine-based regimens gave paired samples before and after chemotherapy.

Findings of the study overall: Rebound thymic output was suggested by rising median generation probability during chemotherapy in each cancer cohort.

Rearranged V-D-J TRB sequences were amplified with a mixed TRB-A/B primer pool. TCRdb itself ran the multiplex PCR reads through MiXCR, one entry per CDR3 protein. Among 750 to 850 distinct CDR3 sequences, roughly three fifths were seen once, and the ten largest hold around 32%. The template was genomic DNA from peripheral blood, not RNA. This receptor was taken from a human donor with a blood cancer. Specimen: blood. The genes are TRBV7-2 and TRBJ1-6; a possible D gene is TRBD1 (5 bases). This CDR3 is CASSDRQHSPLHF. CDR3 in DNA: TGTGCCAGCAGCGATCGACAGCATTCACCCCTCCACTTT.